This is a list of T cell receptor beta chains from one sample in a study of cytomegalovirus exposure and HLA in healthy donors. The assay was immunoSEQ multiplex PCR, and TCRdb's table has in-frame clones only and misses some. Of roughly 150,000 clones listed, roughly 82% are singletons. The sample was PBMCs. These receptors were obtained from a woman between 45 and 60 years old in good health and CMV-seropositive. The CDR3 runs from the conserved cysteine through the conserved F or W. The D gene is left open where the match is weak. Clone sizes are given selectively: once, few, many, or a class where the clone is expanded.

14 | NA | TRBJ2-1 | once | TRBV29-1 | TGCAGCGTTGAAGACAGGGTGGACTACAATGAGCAGTTCTTC | CSVEDRVDYNEQFF
15 | NA | TRBJ1-4 | NA | TRBV4-1 | TGCGCCAGCAGCCAAGACGGGGGGCTGAGGGAAAAACTGTTTTTT | CASSQDGGLREKLFF
18 | TRBD2 | TRBJ2-1 | once | TRBV7-9 | TGTTCCAGCAGCTTAGTGCGGGCTAGCGGGGGGGCTTACAATGAGCAGTTCTTC | CSSSLVRASGGAYNEQFF
12 | NA | TRBJ2-7 | NA | TRBV6-6 | TGTGCCAGCAGAGTGACAGCCTACGAGCAGTACTTC | CASRVTAYEQYF
14 | NA | TRBJ2-1 | NA | TRBV19 | TGTGCCAGTAGTAAGGAGTCTCTGTACAATGAGCAGTTCTTC | CASSKESLYNEQFF
15 | NA | TRBJ2-5 | NA | TRBV29-1 | TGCAGCGTGGGGCAGGGGCGGGGGATGGGAGAGACCCAGTACTTC | CSVGQGRGMGETQYF
15 | NA | TRBJ1-6 | NA | TRBV2 | TGTGCCAGCAGTGAAGGTCCCGGGGGGAATTCACCCCTCCACTTT | CASSEGPGGNSPLHF
14 | NA | TRBJ1-6 | once | TRBV19 | TGTGCCAGTAGTGAGGGATCCACATATTCACCCCTCCACTTT | CASSEGSTYSPLHF
14 | NA | TRBJ1-1 | NA | TRBV7-2 | TGTGCCAGCAGCTTTCAGGGGAAGGGCACTGAAGCTTTCTTT | CASSFQGKGTEAFF
14 | NA | TRBJ1-5 | NA | TRBV10-3 | TGTGCCATCAGTGCAGACAGAAGCAATCAGCCCCAGCATTTT | CAISADRSNQPQHF
14 | NA | TRBJ2-7 | NA | TRBV30 | TGTGCCTGGAGTGGGAGTTTTCCCTCCTACGAGCAGTACTTC | CAWSGSFPSYEQYF
15 | TRBD2 | TRBJ2-7 | NA | TRBV27 | TGTGCCAGCAGTTTCTCTAGCGGGGGGGCCTACGAGCAGTACTTC | CASSFSSGGAYEQYF
14 | TRBD2 | TRBJ2-3 | NA | TRBV7-3 | TGTGCCAGCAGCCCGACTAGCGGCACAGATACGCAGTATTTT | CASSPTSGTDTQYF
15 | NA | TRBJ1-4 | NA | TRBV30 | TGTGCCTGGAGTGTATTTAACAGAGCTAATGAAAAACTGTTTTTT | CAWSVFNRANEKLFF
15 | NA | TRBJ1-1 | NA | TRBV6-5 | TGTGCCAGCACATATAGTCCAGGGCAAGTCACTGAAGCTTTCTTT | CASTYSPGQVTEAFF
19 | NA | TRBJ2-7 | NA | TRBV11-2 | TGTGCCAGCAGCTTAGATCAAAGTCTAGTACGTCGTGTAGCCTACGAGCAGTACTTC | CASSLDQSLVRRVAYEQYF
15 | TRBD2 | TRBJ2-5 | NA | TRBV2 | TGTGCCAGCATTAGTAGCGGGGGGGCTGGAGAGACCCAGTACTTC | CASISSGGAGETQYF
13 | TRBD2 | TRBJ2-7 | NA | TRBV18 | TGTGCCAGCTCAACTAGCGGTTCGGTCGAGCAGTACTTC | CASSTSGSVEQYF
16 | NA | TRBJ1-1 | NA | TRBV11-2 | TGTGCCAGCAGCCGCGCACTCAGGAATATGAACACTGAAGCTTTCTTT | CASSRALRNMNTEAFF
13 | NA | TRBJ2-1 | few | TRBV27 | TGTGCCAGCATGAGACTAACCTACAATGAGCAGTTCTTC | CASMRLTYNEQFF
15 | NA | TRBJ1-2 | NA | TRBV6-5 | TGTGCCAGCAGTTATGAAGGGGAGGCTAACTATGGCTACACCTTC | CASSYEGEANYGYTF
15 | TRBD1 | TRBJ1-6 | NA | TRBV28 | TGTGCCAGCAGTCCCCCGGGACAGGGGAATTCACCCCTCCACTTT | CASSPPGQGNSPLHF
15 | NA | TRBJ1-5 | few | TRBV19 | TGTGCCAGTAGCCGATCGACAGGTGGAAATCAGCCCCAGCATTTT | CASSRSTGGNQPQHF
15 | NA | TRBJ1-4 | NA | TRBV30 | TGTGCCTGGAGTGCAACTGTTGCAACTAATGAAAAACTGTTTTTT | CAWSATVATNEKLFF
13 | NA | TRBJ1-1 | NA | TRBV28 | TGTGCCAGCAGTGGGGGGTCGAACACTGAAGCTTTCTTT | CASSGGSNTEAFF
15 | TRBD1 | TRBJ1-1 | NA | TRBV5-4 | TGCGCCAGCAGCTACCGACAGGGCCGGAACACTGAAGCTTTCTTT | CASSYRQGRNTEAFF
12 | NA | TRBJ1-5 | NA | TRBV7-2 | TGTGCCAGCAGCGCAGTCGATGGGCCCCAGCATTTT | CASSAVDGPQHF
11 | NA | TRBJ2-7 | NA | TRBV27 | TGTGCCAGCCGTACGGGCTACGAGCAGTACTTC | CASRTGYEQYF
12 | NA | TRBJ2-7 | NA | TRBV29-1 | TGCAGCGTTGGAAAGGGAGCCGGCGAGCAGTACTTC | CSVGKGAGEQYF
14 | NA | TRBJ2-7 | NA | TRBV6-1 | TGTGCCAGCAGTATTCGTAGGAGCTCCTACGAGCAGTACTTC | CASSIRRSSYEQYF